Detailed here is one TCR beta chain. Its antigen is not identified. Profiling relied on immunoSEQ multiplex PCR, and the TCRdb table lists in-frame clones only, not all of them. Counted here are over 1.4 million clones, roughly 95% occurring once; the ten biggest clones make up approximately 1.2%. Germline V lookup: CDR1 SGHDT, CDR2 YYEEEE. Trimming shortened V by 4 bases and J by 0 bases, and 11 bases separated the two germline ends. The CDR3 spans 15 residues. The sample comes from a study of shared clonotypes between healthy human individuals. Whole-study findings and limits: A handful of donors shared around 5.1% of their naive CD4 clonotypes.

Material for sequencing was naive CD4+ T cells sorted from blood. Subset noted: CD45RA+ positively selected. The chain joins TRBV5-6 to TRBJ1-3; no clear D. The receptor was derived from a man aged 25 to 40 in good health. The CDR3 loop reads CASSRGPSSGNTIYF. The DNA of the CDR3 is TGTGCCAGCAGCCGAGGGCCTAGCTCTGGAAACACCATATATTTT.